This is a list of T cell receptor beta chains from one sample in a study of T-cell reconstitution after alpha-beta-depleted transplantation in children. TCRdb re-called the PCR reads with MiXCR, one entry per CDR3 protein. The table has roughly 490,000 distinct CDR3 sequences, 9.5% to 12% seen once; the top ten hold 14%. The source was PBMCs, mostly from graft donor cells, collected 180 days after TCRalphabeta/CD19-depleted stem cell transplant. Receptor source: a female patient aged 2-15 years who had a stem cell transplant for aplastic anemia, so the T cells may come from the graft donor. CDR3s include the opening cysteine and the closing phenylalanine or tryptophan. Fields, in order: V gene, clone size, D gene, J gene, CDR3 DNA, CDR3 protein. D genes are given only for firm matches. For some rows the clone size is stated as once, few or many, or as a class when expanded; others skip it.

V gene: TRBV19; clone size: few; D gene: .; J gene: TRBJ1-2; CDR3 DNA: TGTGCCAGTAGTCCCGACGGGGCTAGACTCTATGGCTACACCTTC; CDR3 protein: CASSPDGARLYGYTF
V gene: TRBV2; clone size: few; D gene: TRBD1; J gene: TRBJ1-2; CDR3 DNA: TGTGCCAGCAGTGAGGGAGGACAGGGTTTCTATGGCTACACCTTC; CDR3 protein: CASSEGGQGFYGYTF
V gene: TRBV7-2; clone size: .; D gene: TRBD2; J gene: TRBJ2-1; CDR3 DNA: TGTGCCAGCAGCTTAGCAGGGACTAGGGAAAATGAGCAGTTCTTC; CDR3 protein: CASSLAGTRENEQFF
V gene: TRBV7-8; clone size: .; D gene: .; J gene: TRBJ2-3; CDR3 DNA: TGTGCCAGCGCTACAAGCACAGATACGCAGTATTTT; CDR3 protein: CASATSTDTQYF
V gene: TRBV25-1; clone size: few; D gene: .; J gene: TRBJ2-1; CDR3 DNA: TGTGCCAGCAGTGAATCTAGCCTCAATGAGCAGTTCTTC; CDR3 protein: CASSESSLNEQFF
V gene: TRBV2; clone size: .; D gene: .; J gene: TRBJ2-1; CDR3 DNA: TGTGCCAGCAGAAGGGGGCGGGAGGCTACAGCGATCGGACATTTCAATGAGCAGTTCTTC; CDR3 protein: CASRRGREATAIGHFNEQFF
V gene: TRBV6-2/TRBV6-3; clone size: many; D gene: .; J gene: TRBJ2-7; CDR3 DNA: TGTGCCAGCAGTCCCGGGGTAAACTACGAGCAGTACTTC; CDR3 protein: CASSPGVNYEQYF
V gene: TRBV7-2; clone size: few; D gene: TRBD1; J gene: TRBJ1-2; CDR3 DNA: TGTGCCAGCAGCCCCCCAAGGGACAGGGGAAGTGGCTACACCTTC; CDR3 protein: CASSPPRDRGSGYTF
V gene: TRBV20-1; clone size: .; D gene: .; J gene: TRBJ1-1; CDR3 DNA: TGCAGTGCTAGGGGTCGCCGCCTTGGAGCTTTCTTT; CDR3 protein: CSARGRRLGAFF
V gene: TRBV3-1; clone size: .; D gene: TRBD2; J gene: TRBJ2-2; CDR3 DNA: TGTGCCAGCAGCCCCCCGACTAGCGGAGCACACACCGGGGAGCTGTTTTTT; CDR3 protein: CASSPPTSGAHTGELFF
V gene: TRBV5-6; clone size: .; D gene: .; J gene: TRBJ1-1; CDR3 DNA: TGTGCCAGCAGCTTGGTAGGGGGGACTGACGCTTTCTTT; CDR3 protein: CASSLVGGTDAFF
V gene: TRBV6-2/TRBV6-3; clone size: .; D gene: TRBD2; J gene: TRBJ2-1; CDR3 DNA: TGTGCCAGCAGTTACCCTACGACTAGCGATACCCACAATGAGCAGTTCTTC; CDR3 protein: CASSYPTTSDTHNEQFF
V gene: TRBV29-1; clone size: .; D gene: TRBD1; J gene: TRBJ1-5; CDR3 DNA: TGCAGCGTAGGACAGGGGCAAGGCAATCAGCCCCAGCATTTT; CDR3 protein: CSVGQGQGNQPQHF
V gene: TRBV6-2/TRBV6-3; clone size: few; D gene: .; J gene: TRBJ1-5; CDR3 DNA: TGTGCCAGCAGTTACTCAAGGGGTCATAGCAATCAGCCCCAGCATTTT; CDR3 protein: CASSYSRGHSNQPQHF
V gene: TRBV19; clone size: .; D gene: TRBD2; J gene: TRBJ2-5; CDR3 DNA: TGTGCCAGTAGTATAGTTCGGACTAGCGGACAAGAGACCCAGTACTTC; CDR3 protein: CASSIVRTSGQETQYF
V gene: TRBV5-5; clone size: few; D gene: TRBD2; J gene: TRBJ2-1; CDR3 DNA: TGTGCCAGCAGCGACCCTAAAAGCGGGAGGGTTGACAATGAGCAGTTCTTC; CDR3 protein: CASSDPKSGRVDNEQFF
V gene: TRBV20-1; clone size: once; D gene: .; J gene: TRBJ1-5; CDR3 DNA: TGCAGTGCTAGAGATGCCCGGGGAGGCAATCAGCCCCAGCATTTT; CDR3 protein: CSARDARGGNQPQHF
V gene: TRBV5-1; clone size: many; D gene: .; J gene: TRBJ2-1; CDR3 DNA: TGCGCCAGCAGCCCCGGCAGTGTTGAGCAGTTCTTC; CDR3 protein: CASSPGSVEQFF
V gene: TRBV6-4; clone size: .; D gene: TRBD1; J gene: TRBJ2-5; CDR3 DNA: TGTGCCAGCCCGGGACAGAGTCAAAAAGCGCCTAGCATTAGTAAAGAGACCCAGTACTTC; CDR3 protein: CASPGQSQKAPSISKETQYF
V gene: TRBV7-8; clone size: few; D gene: TRBD1; J gene: TRBJ2-1; CDR3 DNA: TGTGCCAGCAGCTGGTACAGGGGCCCATCCTACAATGAGCAGTTCTTC; CDR3 protein: CASSWYRGPSYNEQFF
V gene: TRBV24-1; clone size: few; D gene: .; J gene: TRBJ2-2; CDR3 DNA: TGTGCCACCTCGGGTCCCCCGAACACCGGGGAGCTGTTTTTT; CDR3 protein: CATSGPPNTGELFF
V gene: TRBV29-1; clone size: .; D gene: .; J gene: TRBJ2-7; CDR3 DNA: TGCAGCGTTGAGGGAAGCCCAGCGGAGGGGAACGAGCAGTACTTC; CDR3 protein: CSVEGSPAEGNEQYF
V gene: TRBV12-3/TRBV12-4; clone size: few; D gene: .; J gene: TRBJ1-3; CDR3 DNA: TGTGCCAGCAGTTTATCAGGAGGTGTCGGAGGGGTCTCTGGAAACACCATATATTTT; CDR3 protein: CASSLSGGVGGVSGNTIYF
V gene: TRBV5-1; clone size: .; D gene: TRBD2; J gene: TRBJ2-4; CDR3 DNA: TGCGCCAGCAGCTTAGGGACTAGCCTGGACATTCAGTACTTC; CDR3 protein: CASSLGTSLDIQYF
V gene: TRBV24-1; clone size: .; D gene: TRBD2; J gene: TRBJ2-2; CDR3 DNA: TGTGCCACCAGTGATTTGAAGCGGGAGGGCCCTCGGACCGGGGAGCTGTTTTTT; CDR3 protein: CATSDLKREGPRTGELFF
V gene: TRBV7-8; clone size: few; D gene: .; J gene: TRBJ1-2; CDR3 DNA: TGTGCCAGCACCTATCAAGGGCAGACCTTTGAGAACTATGGCTACACCTTC; CDR3 protein: CASTYQGQTFENYGYTF
V gene: TRBV6-2/TRBV6-3; clone size: .; D gene: .; J gene: TRBJ2-1; CDR3 DNA: TGTGCCAGCAGTTACGACCCAAGCTCCTACAATGAGCAGTTCTTC; CDR3 protein: CASSYDPSSYNEQFF
V gene: TRBV5-6; clone size: few; D gene: .; J gene: TRBJ2-3; CDR3 DNA: TGTGCCAGCAGCTTGGAGCCCACCGCGGATACGCAGTATTTT; CDR3 protein: CASSLEPTADTQYF
V gene: TRBV4-3; clone size: few; D gene: TRBD2; J gene: TRBJ2-3; CDR3 DNA: TGCGCCAGCAGCCAAGCTTCGAACGGGAGGGCCGTGGATACGCAGTATTTT; CDR3 protein: CASSQASNGRAVDTQYF
V gene: TRBV20-1; clone size: few; D gene: TRBD1; J gene: TRBJ1-5; CDR3 DNA: TGCAGTGCTCTCCCCGGGACAGGCAATCAGCCCCAGCATTTT; CDR3 protein: CSALPGTGNQPQHF
V gene: TRBV7-2; clone size: few; D gene: TRBD1; J gene: TRBJ1-3; CDR3 DNA: TGTGCCAGCAGCTACCAGGGGGGAGCTGGAAACACCATATATTTT; CDR3 protein: CASSYQGGAGNTIYF
V gene: TRBV4-3; clone size: many; D gene: TRBD2; J gene: TRBJ2-3; CDR3 DNA: TGCGCCAGCAGCCAAGCGACTAGCGGCACAGATACGCAGTATTTT; CDR3 protein: CASSQATSGTDTQYF
V gene: TRBV7-2; clone size: few; D gene: .; J gene: TRBJ2-5; CDR3 DNA: TGTGCCAGCAGCTTCATACAGCGGTTTCCCCCGACAGAGACCCAGTACTTC; CDR3 protein: CASSFIQRFPPTETQYF
V gene: TRBV7-7; clone size: many; D gene: .; J gene: TRBJ2-1; CDR3 DNA: TGTGCCAGCGCAGGCAGGGGAAACAATGAGCAGTTCTTC; CDR3 protein: CASAGRGNNEQFF
V gene: TRBV2; clone size: .; D gene: .; J gene: TRBJ2-2; CDR3 DNA: TGTGCCAGCAGTGACCTGGCAACCGTTGCGAACACCGGGGAGCTGTTTTTT; CDR3 protein: CASSDLATVANTGELFF
V gene: TRBV7-9; clone size: .; D gene: .; J gene: TRBJ1-1; CDR3 DNA: TGTGCCAGCAGCGTGGGGGGCTCGAACACTGAAGCTTTCTTT; CDR3 protein: CASSVGGSNTEAFF
V gene: TRBV28; clone size: .; D gene: .; J gene: TRBJ1-5; CDR3 DNA: TGTGCCAGCAGACCCGGACACTATAGCAATCAGCCCCAGCATTTT; CDR3 protein: CASRPGHYSNQPQHF
V gene: TRBV4-3; clone size: .; D gene: .; J gene: TRBJ1-2; CDR3 DNA: TGCGCCAGCAGCCAAGATGGGGGAACCGTCCGGACCTATGGCTACACCTTC; CDR3 protein: CASSQDGGTVRTYGYTF
V gene: TRBV5-1; clone size: many; D gene: .; J gene: TRBJ2-2; CDR3 DNA: TGCGCCAGCAGCTTTGCCGGCACCGGGGAGCTGTTTTTT; CDR3 protein: CASSFAGTGELFF
V gene: TRBV6-1; clone size: few; D gene: TRBD1; J gene: TRBJ1-5; CDR3 DNA: TGTGCCAGCAGTCCGACAGGGCTTTACAATAGCAATCAGCCCCAGCATTTT; CDR3 protein: CASSPTGLYNSNQPQHF
V gene: TRBV19; clone size: .; D gene: .; J gene: TRBJ2-7; CDR3 DNA: TGTGCCAGTAGTAGCAGACTAGGCTACGAGCAGTACTTC; CDR3 protein: CASSSRLGYEQYF
V gene: TRBV3-1; clone size: .; D gene: .; J gene: TRBJ2-1; CDR3 DNA: TGTGCCAGCAGCCAAGAGTCTCGACTAAGGGGGAGAGGCAAGTTCTTC; CDR3 protein: CASSQESRLRGRGKFF
V gene: TRBV7-9; clone size: few; D gene: .; J gene: TRBJ1-1; CDR3 DNA: TGTGCCAGCAGCTTAATGATGAACACTGAAGCTTTCTTT; CDR3 protein: CASSLMMNTEAFF
V gene: TRBV7-9; clone size: few; D gene: .; J gene: TRBJ1-1; CDR3 DNA: TGTGCCAGCAGCGCCTCTAAGGGGGAAGGGAACACTGAAGCTTTCTTT; CDR3 protein: CASSASKGEGNTEAFF
V gene: TRBV6-2/TRBV6-3; clone size: few; D gene: .; J gene: TRBJ2-2; CDR3 DNA: TGTGCCAGCAGCTCCCTCGAGCGGCCGAACACCGGGGAGCTGTTTTTT; CDR3 protein: CASSSLERPNTGELFF
V gene: TRBV20-1; clone size: few; D gene: .; J gene: TRBJ2-3; CDR3 DNA: TGCAGTGCTCTGCCGGTTCCGGAAGATACGCAGTATTTT; CDR3 protein: CSALPVPEDTQYF
V gene: TRBV7-9; clone size: few; D gene: .; J gene: TRBJ2-1; CDR3 DNA: TGTGCCAGCGTGCTAGAGGGAACTTACAATGAGCAGTTCTTC; CDR3 protein: CASVLEGTYNEQFF
V gene: TRBV10-3; clone size: many; D gene: TRBD2; J gene: TRBJ2-3; CDR3 DNA: TGTGCCATCAGTGAGTCACCGCTAGCGGCTAGGGATACGCAGTATTTT; CDR3 protein: CAISESPLAARDTQYF
V gene: TRBV29-1; clone size: .; D gene: TRBD1; J gene: TRBJ2-7; CDR3 DNA: TGCAGCGTGAGCGGGACAGGGCAAGGCTACGAGCAGTACTTC; CDR3 protein: CSVSGTGQGYEQYF
V gene: TRBV28; clone size: few; D gene: .; J gene: TRBJ2-3; CDR3 DNA: TGTGCCAGCACCGACATAGGACTAACCTATACGCAGTATTTT; CDR3 protein: CASTDIGLTYTQYF